This is a list of T cell receptor beta chains from one sample in a study of T cell responses to AZD1222 COVID-19 vaccine. Data came from immunoSEQ multiplex PCR; TCRdb stores just in-frame clones and leaves some out. The sample contains 130,000 to 150,000 clones, about nine tenths of which appear only once. This sample comprised peripheral blood, obtained on day 0 of AZD1222 vaccination. The receptors were gathered from an adult in good health. Each CDR3 is given with its conserved first and last residue. The order of the fields is CDR3 protein, CDR3 DNA, J gene, D gene, clone size, V gene. A D gene is named only where the DNA matches it firmly. Some rows have no size entry. The others give once, few or many, or a class for an expanded clone.

CDR3: CASSLEGRGNEKLFF
DNA: TGTGCCAGCAGCTTAGAAGGGCGGGGTAATGAAAAACTGTTTTTT
J: TRBJ1-4
D: -
size: -
V: TRBV11-3

CDR3: CASSQLGLAKNIQYF
DNA: TGCGCCAGCAGCCAGTTGGGGCTAGCCAAAAACATTCAGTACTTC
J: TRBJ2-4
D: -
size: -
V: TRBV4-1

CDR3: CASSLRRGQSHEQYF
DNA: TGCGCCAGCAGTCTGCGGCGGGGCCAATCTCACGAGCAGTACTTC
J: TRBJ2-7
D: -
size: -
V: TRBV10-1

CDR3: CASSSGRNTGELFF
DNA: TGTGCCAGCAGCTCAGGCAGGAACACCGGGGAGCTGTTTTTT
J: TRBJ2-2
D: -
size: -
V: TRBV7-3

CDR3: CASSPGAMNTEAFF
DNA: TGTGCCAGTAGCCCAGGGGCAATGAACACTGAAGCTTTCTTT
J: TRBJ1-1
D: -
size: -
V: TRBV19

CDR3: CASSQGGEKLFF
DNA: TGTGCCAGCAGCCAAGGGGGAGAAAAACTGTTTTTT
J: TRBJ1-4
D: -
size: -
V: TRBV3-1/TRBV3-2

CDR3: CASSLGGARRGDSPLHF
DNA: TGTGCCAGCAGCTTAGGAGGGGCGAGACGGGGTGATTCACCCCTCCACTTT
J: TRBJ1-6
D: -
size: -
V: TRBV7-9

CDR3: CASSLQGDYGYTF
DNA: TGTGCCAGCAGCTTACAGGGTGATTATGGCTACACCTTC
J: TRBJ1-2
D: -
size: -
V: TRBV7-2

CDR3: CASSGAFYTF
DNA: TGTGCCAGCAGTGGAGCCTTCTACACCTTC
J: TRBJ1-2
D: -
size: -
V: TRBV6-1

CDR3: CASSIEGNGYTF
DNA: TGTGCCAGTAGTATAGAGGGGAATGGCTACACCTTC
J: TRBJ1-2
D: -
size: -
V: TRBV19

CDR3: CASSTGSYYEQYF
DNA: TGTGCCAGCAGCACCGGGAGTTACTACGAGCAGTACTTC
J: TRBJ2-7
D: -
size: -
V: TRBV5-6

CDR3: CASSLVLAGVADTQYF
DNA: TGTGCCAGCAGCTTAGTGCTAGCGGGAGTAGCAGATACGCAGTATTTT
J: TRBJ2-3
D: TRBD2
size: once
V: TRBV11-3

CDR3: CASSPTDRGGEQFF
DNA: TGTGCCAGCAGCCCGACCGACAGGGGGGGTGAGCAGTTCTTC
J: TRBJ2-1
D: TRBD1
size: few
V: TRBV14

CDR3: CASSSLGSGGSYEQYF
DNA: TGTGCCAGTAGTTCCTTGGGGAGCGGGGGTTCCTACGAGCAGTACTTC
J: TRBJ2-7
D: TRBD2
size: once
V: TRBV19

CDR3: CATSRGQEPGNEQFF
DNA: TGTGCCACCAGCAGGGGACAGGAACCGGGCAATGAGCAGTTCTTC
J: TRBJ2-1
D: TRBD1
size: -
V: TRBV15

CDR3: CASSYDWEQPQHF
DNA: TGTGCCAGCAGTTACGACTGGGAACAGCCCCAGCATTTT
J: TRBJ1-5
D: -
size: -
V: TRBV6-5

CDR3: CASSPAAGGTGELFF
DNA: TGTGCCAGCAGCCCGGCGGCAGGGGGCACCGGGGAGCTGTTTTTT
J: TRBJ2-2
D: TRBD1
size: few
V: TRBV11-3

CDR3: CASSSTGTVSDTQYF
DNA: TGTGCCAGCAGTTCGACAGGGACTGTTTCAGATACGCAGTATTTT
J: TRBJ2-3
D: -
size: -
V: TRBV6-1

CDR3: CASSAGALYGYTF
DNA: TGTGCCAGCAGCGCCGGTGCCCTCTATGGCTACACCTTC
J: TRBJ1-2
D: -
size: -
V: TRBV7-9

CDR3: CASSTTSGGAGNTDTQYF
DNA: TGTGCCAGCTCAACAACTAGCGGGGGCGCTGGAAACACAGATACGCAGTATTTT
J: TRBJ2-3
D: TRBD2
size: -
V: TRBV18

CDR3: CASSMSGHGYYEQYF
DNA: TGTGCCAGTAGTATGAGTGGTCACGGTTACTACGAGCAGTACTTC
J: TRBJ2-7
D: -
size: -
V: TRBV19

CDR3: CASSIADRGIYEQYF
DNA: TGTGCCAGTAGTATAGCGGACAGGGGGATCTACGAGCAGTACTTC
J: TRBJ2-7
D: TRBD1
size: -
V: TRBV19

CDR3: CATHRDSNYGYTF
DNA: TGTGCCACCCACCGGGACAGTAACTATGGCTACACCTTC
J: TRBJ1-2
D: TRBD1
size: once
V: TRBV25-1

CDR3: CASSSVRGAGEKLFF
DNA: TGTGCCAGCAGCTCCGTTCGGGGGGCTGGTGAAAAACTGTTTTTT
J: TRBJ1-4
D: -
size: -
V: TRBV5-6

CDR3: CASRSIQGEHEKLFF
DNA: TGTGCCAGCAGGTCCATACAGGGGGAGCATGAAAAACTGTTTTTT
J: TRBJ1-4
D: TRBD1
size: -
V: TRBV11-2

CDR3: CASSYDKREGPETQYF
DNA: TGTGCCAGCAGTTACGACAAGCGGGAGGGCCCAGAGACCCAGTACTTC
J: TRBJ2-5
D: TRBD2
size: -
V: TRBV6-2/TRBV6-3

CDR3: CASSLARNADTQYF
DNA: TGTGCCAGCAGCTTAGCGCGGAACGCAGATACGCAGTATTTT
J: TRBJ2-3
D: -
size: -
V: TRBV7-2

CDR3: CASLGKQVYGYTF
DNA: TGCGCCAGCCTAGGGAAACAGGTTTACGGCTACACCTTC
J: TRBJ1-2
D: -
size: -
V: TRBV23-1

CDR3: CASTLAGGTHPSSYNEQFF
DNA: TGTGCCAGCACCTTAGCGGGGGGAACTCACCCCAGCTCCTACAATGAGCAGTTCTTC
J: TRBJ2-1
D: TRBD2
size: -
V: TRBV7-8

CDR3: CASSDPGGTSPLHF
DNA: TGTGCCAGCAGCGACCCGGGGGGGACATCACCCCTCCACTTT
J: TRBJ1-6
D: -
size: -
V: TRBV7-9

CDR3: CASSADDGYTF
DNA: TGTGCCAGCAGCGCTGATGATGGCTACACCTTC
J: TRBJ1-2
D: -
size: few
V: TRBV5-8

CDR3: CASSLDGGKNIQYF
DNA: TGTGCCAGCAGCTTAGACGGGGGCAAAAACATTCAGTACTTC
J: TRBJ2-4
D: -
size: once
V: TRBV11-3

CDR3: CASSPRASGSFEQFF
DNA: TGTGCCAGCTCACCCCGGGCTAGCGGGAGTTTTGAGCAGTTCTTC
J: TRBJ2-1
D: TRBD2
size: -
V: TRBV18

CDR3: CASSAGLIGTYNSPLHF
DNA: TGTGCCAGCAGCGCAGGGCTAATCGGCACCTATAATTCACCCCTCCACTTT
J: TRBJ1-6
D: -
size: -
V: TRBV5-4

CDR3: CASSVDGNQPQHF
DNA: TGTGCCAGCAGCGTAGACGGCAATCAGCCCCAGCATTTT
J: TRBJ1-5
D: -
size: -
V: TRBV9

CDR3: CASYISAGFVDEQFF
DNA: TGTGCCAGTTACATTAGCGCGGGGTTCGTCGATGAGCAGTTCTTC
J: TRBJ2-1
D: -
size: -
V: TRBV7-8

CDR3: CASSLSKRTSYNSPLHF
DNA: TGTGCCAGCAGCTTAAGTAAACGGACCTCCTATAATTCACCCCTCCACTTT
J: TRBJ1-6
D: -
size: -
V: TRBV7-2

CDR3: CASRRVGGKSTEAFF
DNA: TGTGCCAGCAGACGGGTAGGAGGGAAGAGCACTGAAGCTTTCTTT
J: TRBJ1-1
D: -
size: -
V: TRBV11-2

CDR3: CASSFSGGNTGELFF
DNA: TGCGCCAGCAGCTTCTCAGGGGGTAACACCGGGGAGCTGTTTTTT
J: TRBJ2-2
D: TRBD1
size: -
V: TRBV5-1

CDR3: CASSAVAGGRDTQYF
DNA: TGTGCCAGCAGTGCTGTAGCGGGGGGGAGAGATACGCAGTATTTT
J: TRBJ2-3
D: TRBD2
size: -
V: TRBV6-4

CDR3: CASSVLGLAGAKDTQYF
DNA: TGTGCCAGCAGCGTACTGGGACTAGCGGGGGCCAAAGATACGCAGTATTTT
J: TRBJ2-3
D: TRBD2
size: -
V: TRBV13

CDR3: CASRPGGNTEAFF
DNA: TGCGCCAGCAGACCAGGAGGGAACACTGAAGCTTTCTTT
J: TRBJ1-1
D: -
size: -
V: TRBV5-1

CDR3: CAWSVDRGHTNYGYTF
DNA: TGTGCCTGGAGTGTAGACAGGGGTCACACTAACTATGGCTACACCTTC
J: TRBJ1-2
D: TRBD1
size: -
V: TRBV30

CDR3: CASTGQGSPLHF
DNA: TGTGCCAGCACGGGACAGGGTTCACCCCTCCACTTT
J: TRBJ1-6
D: TRBD1
size: -
V: TRBV6-5

CDR3: CASGTSGGGGYTF
DNA: TGTGCCAGCGGAACTTCAGGGGGCGGTGGCTACACCTTC
J: TRBJ1-2
D: TRBD1
size: -
V: TRBV7-2

CDR3: CASSQLAGGSGELFF
DNA: TGTGCCAGCAGCCAACTAGCGGGAGGATCCGGGGAGCTGTTTTTT
J: TRBJ2-2
D: TRBD2
size: -
V: TRBV7-3

CDR3: CAISESKQGWNEQYF
DNA: TGTGCCATCAGTGAGTCGAAACAGGGCTGGAACGAGCAGTACTTC
J: TRBJ2-7
D: -
size: -
V: TRBV10-3

CDR3: CASSEYGAKRLGNEQFF
DNA: TGTGCCAGCAGTGAATATGGAGCGAAGAGGCTTGGCAATGAGCAGTTCTTC
J: TRBJ2-1
D: -
size: -
V: TRBV25-1

CDR3: CASISPPDSGNTIYF
DNA: TGTGCCAGCATCAGTCCTCCAGACTCTGGAAACACCATATATTTT
J: TRBJ1-3
D: -
size: -
V: TRBV25-1

CDR3: CASSRSGLAGGGETQYF
DNA: TGTGCCAGCAGCCGCTCGGGACTAGCGGGGGGCGGGGAGACCCAGTACTTC
J: TRBJ2-5
D: TRBD2
size: -
V: TRBV7-2

CDR3: CASSRAGQGTSGGYTF
DNA: TGCGCCAGCAGCCGGGCGGGACAGGGGACATCAGGAGGCTACACCTTC
J: TRBJ1-2
D: TRBD1
size: once
V: TRBV4-3

CDR3: CASSLGGEGSPLHF
DNA: TGCGCCAGCAGCTTAGGGGGTGAAGGTTCACCCCTCCACTTT
J: TRBJ1-6
D: -
size: -
V: TRBV5-1

CDR3: CASSLQPGGGYEQYF
DNA: TGTGCCAGCAGCCTCCAACCCGGGGGGGGCTACGAGCAGTACTTC
J: TRBJ2-7
D: TRBD2
size: -
V: TRBV3-1/TRBV3-2

CDR3: CASSVDTRTGAGELFF
DNA: TGTGCCAGCAGCGTAGATACTCGAACAGGAGCCGGGGAGCTGTTTTTT
J: TRBJ2-2
D: -
size: -
V: TRBV9